This T cell receptor beta chain was documented in a study of blood T cells in healthy people across ages. The use of a sample-barcoded 5' primer and a J-beta primer mix characterized a second PCR of roughly 6 to 11 cycles. TCRdb re-derived calls from the 5' RACE reads in MiXCR, one entry per CDR3 protein. The sample records about 670,000 distinct CDR3 sequences, around 41% being singletons. Trimming at V came to 5 bases and at J to 4 bases, leaving 8 bases not matched to a gene. The length of the CDR3 is 15 residues. Every sample yielded at least 6.5 million isolated PBMCs. This clonotype came up a few times. Its target is unknown. Study-wide results and caveats: Naive and antigen-experienced cells were not separated, limiting conclusive comparison. Diversity figures derived from one million T cells were judged to underestimate the true value. Possibly, changes in expanded clonotypes were confounded because donor CMV status was unknown.

The sequence came from a man of 80 years or more in good health. Sequences were obtained from blood. V is TRBV12-3 or TRBV12-4 and J is TRBJ2-3; TRBD2 matches at 8 bases. The CDR3 coding sequence is TGTGCCAGCAGTACACTAGCGGATCCCTCAGATACGCAGTATTTT. Translation: CASSTLADPSDTQYF.